Listed below are T cell receptor beta chains from one sample, sequenced in a study of T cells in Graves' hyperthyroidism and ophthalmopathy. TCRdb fed the multiplex PCR reads into MiXCR, producing one record per CDR3 protein. The sample holds roughly 400,000 distinct CDR3 sequences, 25% seen once. Input material: blood. Receptor source: a man in his forties or fifties with Graves' hyperthyroidism. Both conserved end residues are part of each CDR3. The order of the fields is clone size, V gene, CDR3 length, CDR3 protein. The size entry is marked missing in some rows and otherwise reads once, few, many or a size class.

. TRBV20-1 14 CSARDTSRGPEAFF
many TRBV28 13 CASSLLQGNGYTF
. TRBV19 14 CASSIPQGLTEAFF
. TRBV28 16 CASRPARETGANVLTF
. TRBV5-1 12 CASRMTGLEAFF
. TRBV18 15 CASSPMGGVPHEQYF
. TRBV29-1 16 CSVGQPETGTNYGYTF
. TRBV20-1 13 CSGQGAGDSPPHF
few TRBV7-3 13 CASSPDRGDEQYF
many TRBV2 11 CASRDGYEQYF
. TRBV18 15 CASASLADTNTEAFF
few TRBV28 12 CASSRPGDTQYF
. TRBV11-2 13 CASTLYSTDTQYF
. TRBV12-3/TRBV12-4 13 CASSSDEGETQYF
. TRBV7-2 14 CASSSTGGHQPQHF
many TRBV2 14 CATKRTELDYEQYF
many TRBV28 15 CASSTLMGLSYEQYF
few TRBV10-3 15 CAISDRAGDGNEQFF
. TRBV6-1 10 CASPWGELFF
. TRBV29-1 16 CSVEEVIQDGNTEAFF
. TRBV3-1 13 CASSARGGAGYTF
many TRBV14 14 CASSKAGGTYEQYF
. TRBV2 13 CASRGRGANEQYF
. TRBV2 17 CASSEARDRGSKNIQYF
. TRBV7-6 17 CASSLLASGSGTGELFF
few TRBV30 14 CAWNRQGGNQPQHF
few TRBV7-2 13 CASSSRAQETQYF
. TRBV20-1 12 CSAVLGSYEQYF
many TRBV27 13 CASSLTTATEQFF
many TRBV18 15 CASSVGRTIDYEQYF
. TRBV3-1 16 CASSQGTGTRTDTQYF
many TRBV7-8 18 CASSRRGGRGMKMGEQFF
. TRBV27 15 CASSLASSVPGELFF
many TRBV12-3/TRBV12-4 14 CASRSSGKNYEQYF
. TRBV6-2/TRBV6-3 13 CASSYTGGNEQFF
. TRBV9 14 CASSPRDLTYEQYF
. TRBV4-1 14 CASSQASAVSEAFF
. TRBV11-2 16 CASSLGRAGVTDTQYF
many TRBV3-1 14 CASSPGTGRDTQYF
few TRBV12-3/TRBV12-4 11 CASSLGDLQFF
. TRBV6-2/TRBV6-3 15 CASSYSGTSRDTQYF
. TRBV12-3/TRBV12-4 11 CASSFGVVAFF
few TRBV5-1 18 CASSSNTQGPSGLYEQYF
many TRBV11-2 11 CASTRGETQYF
few TRBV7-9 13 CASSSTVEETQYF
. TRBV24-1 13 CATRPGQDQPQHF
. TRBV5-6 15 CASSQQGNTIGELFF
. TRBV5-1 15 CASSFSETVNTEAFF
. TRBV6-1 15 CASSFSQGWSTEAFF
. TRBV4-1 15 CASSQAGGPWAEQFF